These 14 T cell receptor beta chains were all obtained from the same sample, sequenced in a study of blood T cell repertoires in COVID-19. Profiling relied on immunoSEQ multiplex PCR, and the TCRdb table lists in-frame clones only, not all of them. The table shows around 300,000 clones, with 70% to 90% occurring only once. Sequencing input: peripheral blood. The receptors were sampled from a woman aged 65 to 85 with COVID-19, enrolled during active disease.

The V call is TRBV19, the J call TRBJ1-5; D gene uncertain. V gave up 0 bases and J gave up 5 bases, with 5 bases separating them. Germline V lookup: CDR1 LNHDA, CDR2 SQIVND (reference sequence). The CDR3 sequence is 13 residues long. The CDR3 coding sequence is TGTGCCAGTAGTATAGATGAGGATCAGCCCCAGCATTTT. Translated, it gives CASSIDEDQPQHF.

The chain recombines TRBV7-2 with TRBJ2-7, with 8 bases identical to TRBD2. With 1 base clipped from V and 3 bases from J, the junction kept 5 bases outside the gene matches. The CDR3 runs 15 residues. Germline values: CDR1 SGHTA, CDR2 FQGNSA. The CDR3 DNA sequence: TGTGCCAGCAGCTTAGAGGCGGGGGGAAGCTACGAGCAGTACTTC. Protein sequence: CASSLEAGGSYEQYF.

This clone was observed once. V is TRBV19 and J is TRBJ2-7, with a tentative D call TRBD2 (6 bases). From germline, CDR1 is LNHDA and CDR2 SQIVND (reference sequence). The CDR3 sequence is 11 residues long. The V and J ends lost 10 bases and 11 bases respectively, with 18 bases between them. The CDR3 DNA reads as TGTGCCACCCGGGTGGGACTGTCGGAGTACTTC. Its protein is CATRVGLSEYF.

The chain carries TRBV2 and TRBJ1-2; perhaps TRBD1 as D (5 bases). The germline V gene encodes CDR1 SNHLY and CDR2 FYNNEI. CDR3 length: 12 residues. Trimming stripped 7 bases from V and 7 bases from J, with 13 bases between. CDR3 DNA: TGTGCCAGCACGGCGGGGGAAGGTGGCTACACCTTC. As protein: CASTAGEGGYTF.

The CDR3, as DNA: TGTGCCAGCACATTTGACAGGGGGTCGGATGGCTACACCTTC. Translation gives CASTFDRGSDGYTF. This rearrangement joins TRBV6-5 to TRBJ1-2; 9 nucleotides agree with TRBD1. Germline values: CDR1 MNHEY, CDR2 SVGAGI. CDR3 length: 14 amino acids. The V segment lost 7 bases and the J segment 6 bases; nucleotides outside the gene matches: 9.

This chain connects TRBV6-6 to TRBJ1-1; D remains unclear. This CDR3 is built from 13 residues. Trimming cost V 5 bases and J 6 bases, with 13 bases left between them. CDR1 and CDR2 from the germline V gene are MNHNY and SVGAGI (reference sequence). The CDR3 DNA follows: TGTGCCAGCAGTACTCGCCTGCCCCCTGAAGCTTTCTTT. This encodes CASSTRLPPEAFF.

Regarding this clone: Within the sample, other DNA sequences also encode this same CDR3. V usage is TRBV12-3 or TRBV12-4 and J usage is TRBJ1-5; D might be TRBD1 (5 bases). The V and J ends lost 5 bases and 3 bases respectively, with 8 bases between them. The CDR3 sequence is 13 residues long. The DNA for the CDR3 is TGTGCCAGCAGTCGACAGCCCAATCAGCCCCAGCATTTT. As protein: CASSRQPNQPQHF.

In this sample, this clone turned up a few times. The chain recombines TRBV7-2 with TRBJ1-1, with TRBD1 identical over 7 bases. This CDR3 has 13 amino acids. CDR1 SGHTA and CDR2 FQGNSA come from the germline V gene. The J segment lost 6 bases and the V segment lost 3 bases, leaving 4 bases of the junction unmatched. The DNA for the CDR3 is TGTGCCAGCAGCTTCGACAGGGTCGCTGAAGCTTTCTTT. The encoded protein is CASSFDRVAEAFF. Combining the CDR3 with reference TRBV7-2 and TRBJ1-1 gives the whole variable domain GAGVSQSPSNKVTEKGKDVELRCDPISGHTALYWYRQSLGQGLEFLIYFQGNSAPDKSGLPSDRFSAERTGGSVSTLTIQRTQQEDSAVYLCASSFDRVAEAFFGQGTRLTVV.

The chain is built from TRBV27 and TRBJ2-1; possibly TRBD1 for D (6 bases). Germline assignment: CDR1 MNHEY and CDR2 SMNVEV (reference sequence). V was shortened by 4 bases and J by 2 bases, with 15 bases between the two germline ends. This CDR3 contains 16 residues. CDR3 coding DNA: TGTGCCAGCAGTTCCGGCACAGGGTTTGCCTACAATGAGCAGTTCTTC. It specifies CASSSGTGFAYNEQFF.

The chain is built from TRBV11-2 and TRBJ2-7; 11 bases match TRBD2. The CDR3 runs to 15 residues. Germline V gene lookup returns CDR1 SGHAT and CDR2 FQNNGV. Germline trimming cut 4 bases from V and 5 bases from J; bases unmatched to any gene: 7. For the CDR3, the DNA is TGTGCCAGCAGCTCAGTTAGCGGGGGGGCCCACGAGCAGTACTTC. The encoded protein is CASSSVSGGAHEQYF. Filled out from reference TRBV11-2 and TRBJ2-7, the complete variable domain reads EAGVAQSPRYKIIEKRQSVAFWCNPISGHATLYWYQQILGQGPKLLIQFQNNGVVDDSQLPKDRFSAERLKGVDSTLKIQPAKLEDSAVYLCASSSVSGGAHEQYFGPGTRLTVT.

The J gene is TRBJ1-2, the V gene TRBV30; D unresolved. Trimming took off 4 bases at V and 5 bases at J, with 17 bases between the two ends. CDR3 length equals 14 residues. The germline V gene encodes CDR1 GTSNPN and CDR2 SVGIG (reference sequence). CDR3 nucleotides: TGTGCCTGGACACATGGACTGTCTTGGTATGGCTACACCTTC. Translated, it gives CAWTHGLSWYGYTF.

V usage is TRBV28 and J usage is TRBJ2-2; TRBD1 aligns across 8 bases. The CDR3 is 13 amino acids. V lost 10 bases, J lost 5 bases, and 6 bases stayed unmatched. CDR1 and CDR2 from the germline V gene are MDHEN and SYDVKM. CDR3 in amino acids: CANLDRVTGELFF. CDR3 DNA sequence: TGTGCCAACCTGGACAGGGTAACCGGGGAGCTGTTTTTT.

V is TRBV5-1 and J is TRBJ1-2; TRBD1 matches at 8 bases. This CDR3 spans 14 amino acids. Germline loops: CDR1 SGHRS, CDR2 YFSETQ. Trimming at V came to 1 base and at J to 8 bases, leaving 7 bases not matched to a gene. The CDR3: CASSLQQGEYGYTF. DNA for the CDR3: TGCGCCAGCAGCTTGCAACAGGGGGAATACGGCTACACCTTC.

This sequence joins TRBV7-8 and TRBJ1-2, with TRBD1 matching over 9 bases. Germline V gives CDR1 SGHVS, CDR2 FQNEAQ. The CDR3 runs 15 residues. Trimming cost V 4 bases and J 4 bases; bases outside gene matches: 7. The CDR3, as DNA: TGTGCCAGCAGCTCGGGGACAGGGCCGGGCTATGGCTACACCTTC. This translates into CASSSGTGPGYGYTF. Full variable domain (remainder filled in from reference TRBV7-8 and TRBJ1-2): GAGVSQSPRYKVAKRGQDVALRCDPISGHVSLFWYQQALGQGPEFLTYFQNEAQLDKSGLPSDRFFAERPEGSVSTLKIQRTQQEDSAVYLCASSSGTGPGYGYTFGSGTRLTVV.